A selection of T cell receptor beta chains follows, all from one sample in a study of blood T cell repertoires in COVID-19. Only in-frame clones appear in the TCRdb table, and some are missing; sequencing was by immunoSEQ multiplex PCR. In the table there are over 150,000 clones, 87% of which are singletons. Sample: peripheral blood. These receptor sequences come from a woman between 18 and 30 years old who had recovered from COVID-19. CDR3s include the opening cysteine and the closing phenylalanine or tryptophan. Fields, in order: D gene, clone size, J gene, V gene, CDR3 DNA, CDR3 protein. D genes are given only for firm matches. Clone size is stated in some rows and not others, as once, few, many or a class when expanded.

d_gene: .
abundance: .
j_gene: TRBJ2-5
v_gene: TRBV9
CDR3nt: TGTGCCAGCAGCCCCGGACAGACTATCCAAGAGACCCAGTACTTC
CDR3aa: CASSPGQTIQETQYF

d_gene: .
abundance: .
j_gene: TRBJ1-4
v_gene: TRBV4-3
CDR3nt: TGCGCCAGCAGCCAAGAACTGGCCGGGTTCGGTAATGAAAAACTGTTTTTT
CDR3aa: CASSQELAGFGNEKLFF

d_gene: TRBD2
abundance: .
j_gene: TRBJ2-3
v_gene: TRBV7-8
CDR3nt: TGTGCCAGCAGCTCCAGGACTAGCGGGATAGATACGCAGTATTTT
CDR3aa: CASSSRTSGIDTQYF

d_gene: .
abundance: .
j_gene: TRBJ1-3
v_gene: TRBV5-5
CDR3nt: TGTGCCAGCAGCTTGGTCCCAGGGCCTGGAAACACCATATATTTT
CDR3aa: CASSLVPGPGNTIYF

d_gene: .
abundance: few
j_gene: TRBJ1-2
v_gene: TRBV6-5
CDR3nt: TGTGCCAGCAGTCCTAGGGCGGGTAGGGGCTACACCTTC
CDR3aa: CASSPRAGRGYTF

d_gene: TRBD1
abundance: .
j_gene: TRBJ2-1
v_gene: TRBV5-1
CDR3nt: TGCGCCAGCAGCTTGGCGGGACAGAACATCAATGAGCAGTTCTTC
CDR3aa: CASSLAGQNINEQFF

d_gene: .
abundance: once
j_gene: TRBJ2-2
v_gene: TRBV5-4
CDR3nt: TGTGCCAGCAGCTTGGATGGCGGAGGGACCGGGGAGCTGTTTTTT
CDR3aa: CASSLDGGGTGELFF

d_gene: TRBD1
abundance: .
j_gene: TRBJ1-4
v_gene: TRBV25-1
CDR3nt: TGTGCCAGCAGTGAAACAGGGGCTTGGGAAAAACTGTTTTTT
CDR3aa: CASSETGAWEKLFF

d_gene: .
abundance: .
j_gene: TRBJ2-3
v_gene: TRBV6-5
CDR3nt: TGTGCCAGCAGGCCAATGGGCAGGAGCACAGATACGCAGTATTTT
CDR3aa: CASRPMGRSTDTQYF

d_gene: TRBD1
abundance: .
j_gene: TRBJ2-2
v_gene: TRBV18
CDR3nt: TGTGCCAGCTCACCCGGACAGGGGGCCCTGAGCGGGGAGCTGTTTTTT
CDR3aa: CASSPGQGALSGELFF

d_gene: .
abundance: .
j_gene: TRBJ1-1
v_gene: TRBV3-1/TRBV3-2
CDR3nt: TGTGCCAGCAGCCGGGACGGGGGGATAAACACTGAAGCTTTCTTT
CDR3aa: CASSRDGGINTEAFF

d_gene: .
abundance: .
j_gene: TRBJ2-2
v_gene: TRBV9
CDR3nt: TGTGCCAGCAGCCCCCGAGGGCAGTACACCGGGGAGCTGTTTTTT
CDR3aa: CASSPRGQYTGELFF

d_gene: TRBD1
abundance: .
j_gene: TRBJ1-2
v_gene: TRBV12-3/TRBV12-4
CDR3nt: TGTGCCAGCAGTTTATTAGGGGGCGATGGCTACACCTTC
CDR3aa: CASSLLGGDGYTF

d_gene: TRBD2
abundance: .
j_gene: TRBJ2-5
v_gene: TRBV10-3
CDR3nt: TGTGCCATCAGTGACCTCGGGGACTACTCCCGGGGAGAGACCCAGTACTTC
CDR3aa: CAISDLGDYSRGETQYF

d_gene: TRBD1
abundance: few
j_gene: TRBJ1-2
v_gene: TRBV2
CDR3nt: TGTGCCAGCAGTGAATTGGGGATTGGACAGGGGTCATATGGCTACACCTTC
CDR3aa: CASSELGIGQGSYGYTF

d_gene: TRBD2
abundance: .
j_gene: TRBJ2-2
v_gene: TRBV2
CDR3nt: TGTGCCAGCACGGCGGGGGCGAACACCGGGGAGCTGTTTTTT
CDR3aa: CASTAGANTGELFF

d_gene: .
abundance: .
j_gene: TRBJ1-1
v_gene: TRBV4-3
CDR3nt: TGCGCCAGCAGCACCCATGTGGGGGCGCGGACTGAAGCTTTCTTT
CDR3aa: CASSTHVGARTEAFF

d_gene: .
abundance: .
j_gene: TRBJ2-2
v_gene: TRBV19
CDR3nt: TGTGCCAGTAGTACGGACTGGATCACCGGGGAGCTGTTTTTT
CDR3aa: CASSTDWITGELFF

d_gene: TRBD2
abundance: .
j_gene: TRBJ2-1
v_gene: TRBV3-1/TRBV3-2
CDR3nt: TGTGCCAGCAGCCCTACTAGCGGGGCAGATGAGCAGTTCTTC
CDR3aa: CASSPTSGADEQFF

d_gene: TRBD1
abundance: .
j_gene: TRBJ2-1
v_gene: TRBV2
CDR3nt: TGTGCCAGCAGTGGTCACAGGGGAGACAATGAGCAGTTCTTC
CDR3aa: CASSGHRGDNEQFF

d_gene: .
abundance: .
j_gene: TRBJ1-1
v_gene: TRBV7-9
CDR3nt: TGTGCCAGCACCCATACTCTCAGGGTTGTCGACACTGAAGCTTTCTTT
CDR3aa: CASTHTLRVVDTEAFF

d_gene: .
abundance: once
j_gene: TRBJ2-5
v_gene: TRBV5-8
CDR3nt: TGTGCCAGCAGCTCCGGCCTGGTGCAGGGCACAGAGACCCAGTACTTC
CDR3aa: CASSSGLVQGTETQYF

d_gene: TRBD2
abundance: once
j_gene: TRBJ2-3
v_gene: TRBV7-3
CDR3nt: TGTGCCAGCAGCCCATATCCCGGGACTAGCGGGGGAGATACGCAGTATTTT
CDR3aa: CASSPYPGTSGGDTQYF

d_gene: .
abundance: .
j_gene: TRBJ1-1
v_gene: TRBV18
CDR3nt: TGTGCCAGCTCACCGGGGCTGAACACTGAAGCTTTCTTT
CDR3aa: CASSPGLNTEAFF

d_gene: .
abundance: .
j_gene: TRBJ1-3
v_gene: TRBV4-1
CDR3nt: TGCGCCAGCAGCCAGCTACAGGTCTCTGGAAACACCATATATTTT
CDR3aa: CASSQLQVSGNTIYF

d_gene: .
abundance: .
j_gene: TRBJ1-2
v_gene: TRBV4-3
CDR3nt: TGCGCCAGCAGCCATGAGAGATGGCGGTTAGGGGGACCTAATGGCTACACCTTC
CDR3aa: CASSHERWRLGGPNGYTF

d_gene: .
abundance: .
j_gene: TRBJ2-5
v_gene: TRBV16
CDR3nt: TGTGCCAGCAGCCATCATGACATTGATAAAGGGACCCAGTACTTC
CDR3aa: CASSHHDIDKGTQYF

d_gene: TRBD1
abundance: .
j_gene: TRBJ2-5
v_gene: TRBV19
CDR3nt: TGTGCCAGTGGCTACCCTGGGACAGAGGTCCAAGAGACCCAGTACTTC
CDR3aa: CASGYPGTEVQETQYF

d_gene: TRBD1
abundance: few
j_gene: TRBJ2-5
v_gene: TRBV25-1
CDR3nt: TGTGCCAGCAGTGAATATAACAGGGGGCTTGAGACCCAGTACTTC
CDR3aa: CASSEYNRGLETQYF

d_gene: .
abundance: .
j_gene: TRBJ1-2
v_gene: TRBV27
CDR3nt: TGTGCCAGCAGTACGACAAGGGGAACTAACTATGGCTACACCTTC
CDR3aa: CASSTTRGTNYGYTF

d_gene: TRBD1
abundance: once
j_gene: TRBJ2-2
v_gene: TRBV10-3
CDR3nt: TGTGCCATCAACAGCCCCGGACAGGGGGCCGCCGGGGAGCTGTTTTTT
CDR3aa: CAINSPGQGAAGELFF

d_gene: .
abundance: once
j_gene: TRBJ1-1
v_gene: TRBV27
CDR3nt: TGTGCCAGCAGTTTAGAAGGAGGGATGAACACTGAAGCTTTCTTT
CDR3aa: CASSLEGGMNTEAFF

d_gene: .
abundance: .
j_gene: TRBJ1-5
v_gene: TRBV19
CDR3nt: TGTGCCAGTAGTATAGCGGCAGGGAATCAGCCCCAGCATTTT
CDR3aa: CASSIAAGNQPQHF

d_gene: TRBD1
abundance: .
j_gene: TRBJ1-5
v_gene: TRBV2
CDR3nt: TGTGCCAGCAGTGGCGGGACAGGGAGCAAGCCCCAGCATTTT
CDR3aa: CASSGGTGSKPQHF

d_gene: .
abundance: .
j_gene: TRBJ1-5
v_gene: TRBV27
CDR3nt: TGTGCCAGCAGCTCCAGGGGCCATAGCAATCAGCCCCAGCATTTT
CDR3aa: CASSSRGHSNQPQHF

d_gene: TRBD2
abundance: .
j_gene: TRBJ2-3
v_gene: TRBV5-1
CDR3nt: TGCGCCAGCAGCCGCTTTAGCGGGGGAACAGATACGCAGTATTTT
CDR3aa: CASSRFSGGTDTQYF

d_gene: .
abundance: .
j_gene: TRBJ1-3
v_gene: TRBV19
CDR3nt: TGTGCCAGTGCGCCGGGAACGGAGGCTGGAAACACCATATATTTT
CDR3aa: CASAPGTEAGNTIYF

d_gene: TRBD2
abundance: .
j_gene: TRBJ2-1
v_gene: TRBV11-3
CDR3nt: TGTGCCAGCAGCCCGAGGACTAGCGGGGGGGGGAATGAGCAGTTCTTC
CDR3aa: CASSPRTSGGGNEQFF

d_gene: TRBD2
abundance: .
j_gene: TRBJ2-3
v_gene: TRBV5-4
CDR3nt: TGTGCCAGCAACTTAGCGGGAGTAGGTACAGATACGCAGTATTTT
CDR3aa: CASNLAGVGTDTQYF

d_gene: .
abundance: .
j_gene: TRBJ1-2
v_gene: TRBV7-9
CDR3nt: TGTGCCAGCAGCTCCTCCCGTCCGGTGAGGTCCTCATTCTATGGCTACACCTTC
CDR3aa: CASSSSRPVRSSFYGYTF

d_gene: .
abundance: .
j_gene: TRBJ1-6
v_gene: TRBV3-1/TRBV3-2
CDR3nt: TGTGCCAGCAGCCAAAAGGGGCATAATTCACCCCTCCACTTT
CDR3aa: CASSQKGHNSPLHF

d_gene: TRBD2
abundance: .
j_gene: TRBJ2-1
v_gene: TRBV9
CDR3nt: TGTGCCAGCAGCCCTTGGGCGGGAGGCTCCTACAATGAGCAGTTCTTC
CDR3aa: CASSPWAGGSYNEQFF

d_gene: .
abundance: few
j_gene: TRBJ2-7
v_gene: TRBV5-5
CDR3nt: TGTGCCAGCAGCCACGGACAGCCTTCCTACGAGCAGTACTTC
CDR3aa: CASSHGQPSYEQYF

d_gene: .
abundance: .
j_gene: TRBJ1-5
v_gene: TRBV19
CDR3nt: TGTGCCAGTAGTCGCCGTTGGGGCTACAATCAGCCCCAGCATTTT
CDR3aa: CASSRRWGYNQPQHF

d_gene: .
abundance: .
j_gene: TRBJ2-1
v_gene: TRBV3-1/TRBV3-2
CDR3nt: TGTGCCACCTCAGCGGAAAGAGACAATGAGCAGTTCTTC
CDR3aa: CATSAERDNEQFF

d_gene: TRBD1
abundance: few
j_gene: TRBJ2-7
v_gene: TRBV19
CDR3nt: TGTGCCAGTAGCCCTCAGGACAGGGTAGACGAGCAGTACTTC
CDR3aa: CASSPQDRVDEQYF

d_gene: TRBD2
abundance: once
j_gene: TRBJ2-3
v_gene: TRBV12-3/TRBV12-4
CDR3nt: TGTGCCAGCAGACTAGCGGCAGATACGCAGTATTTT
CDR3aa: CASRLAADTQYF

d_gene: .
abundance: .
j_gene: TRBJ2-1
v_gene: TRBV7-3
CDR3nt: TGTGCCAGCAGCTTATCCATCCAGGCTATCCATGAGCAGTTCTTC
CDR3aa: CASSLSIQAIHEQFF